This T cell receptor (beta chain) was captured by sequencing in a study of T-cell memory formation after mild COVID-19. The overall study: Most TCR clusters belonged to a single donor. Study-wide points: The CD4+ clones that contracted clustered mainly within CM and EM, and the CD8+ clones concentrated in EMRA.

TCR alpha and TCR beta cDNA libraries with sample barcodes and UMIs came from 5'RACE using constant-segment primers. TCRdb re-called the 5' RACE reads through MiXCR, storing one row per CDR3 protein. Of fewer than 650,000 distinct CDR3 sequences listed, roughly a sixth are singletons. This clonotype was recorded a few times. Its specificity is unknown. This CDR3 spans 20 amino acids. Germline V gene sequence: CDR1 LGHNT, CDR2 FRNRAP. The ends lost 0 bases at V and 2 bases at J; junction bases unmatched: 16. This chain connects TRBV12-5 to TRBJ2-3; 8 bases are a match to TRBD2. The TCR was taken from an adult woman who had mild COVID-19 (a few samples of this study predate the infection). Cell type and time point are not known. Sequenced sample: PBMCs or a T cell subset sorted from them (not recorded which). The DNA for the CDR3 is TGTGCTAGTGGTTTGGTAAGGTGGAGCGGGAGCAAATTTTTCACAGATACGCAGTATTTT. Protein sequence: CASGLVRWSGSKFFTDTQYF.